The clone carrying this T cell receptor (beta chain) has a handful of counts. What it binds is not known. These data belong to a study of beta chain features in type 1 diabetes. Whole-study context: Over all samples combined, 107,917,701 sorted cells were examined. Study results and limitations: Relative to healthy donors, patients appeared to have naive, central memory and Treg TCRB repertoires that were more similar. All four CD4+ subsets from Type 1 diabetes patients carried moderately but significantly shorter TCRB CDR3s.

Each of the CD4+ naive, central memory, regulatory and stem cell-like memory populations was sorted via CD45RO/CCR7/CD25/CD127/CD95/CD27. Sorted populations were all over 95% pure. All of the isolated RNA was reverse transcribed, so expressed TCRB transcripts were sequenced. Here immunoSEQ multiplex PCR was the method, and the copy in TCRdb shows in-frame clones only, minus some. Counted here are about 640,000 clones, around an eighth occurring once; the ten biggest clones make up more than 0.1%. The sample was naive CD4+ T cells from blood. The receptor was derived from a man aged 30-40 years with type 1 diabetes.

CDR3 sequence: CSAGRGTYEQYF. The DNA of the CDR3 is TGCAGCGCCGGTAGGGGGACCTACGAGCAGTACTTC. V gene TRBV29-1 combines with J gene TRBJ2-7; D is perhaps TRBD1 (6 bases). V lost 7 bases and J 2 bases, leaving 12 bases between the germline ends. The CDR3 length is 12 residues. Germline V gene data show CDR1 as SQVTM and CDR2 as ANQGSEA.